A selection of T cell receptor beta chains follows, all from one sample in a study of blood T cells in healthy people across ages. One entry per CDR3 protein results from TCRdb running MiXCR on the 5' RACE reads. In the table there are some 880,000 distinct CDR3 sequences, under 40% of which are singletons. Sequenced sample: blood. Receptor source: a young man in good health. The CDR3 runs from the conserved cysteine through the conserved F or W. D genes are given only for firm matches. Size is stated for part of the rows, as once, few or many counts, or as a class when the clone is expanded.

V gene	D gene	clone size	J gene	CDR3 DNA	CDR3 protein
TRBV12-3/TRBV12-4	TRBD1	once	TRBJ1-5	TGTGCCAGCAGTCCCCGACAGGGTCGGGGCAATCAGCCCCAGCATTTT	CASSPRQGRGNQPQHF
TRBV5-1	.	.	TRBJ2-7	TGCGCCAGCAGCGTCAGACTAGGGGAGTCCTACGAGCAGTACTTC	CASSVRLGESYEQYF
TRBV5-4	.	.	TRBJ2-5	TGTGCCAGCAGGGTACCCCAAGGGACCCAGTACTTC	CASRVPQGTQYF
TRBV6-2/TRBV6-3	.	.	TRBJ1-4	TGTGCCAGCAGTTACTCGATGGGACACTCGAATGAAAAACTGTTTTTT	CASSYSMGHSNEKLFF
TRBV6-2/TRBV6-3	TRBD1	.	TRBJ2-2	TGTGCCAGCAGTTACTCGACAGGGGCCATCACCGGGGAGCTGTTTTTT	CASSYSTGAITGELFF
TRBV2	.	few	TRBJ2-7	TGTGCCAGCAGTCCGGACATTGCCCGGTACGAGCAGTACTTC	CASSPDIARYEQYF
TRBV7-9	.	.	TRBJ2-3	TGTGCCAGCAGCTTAACCGGCGGGACACCAGTCCCAGATACGCAGTATTTT	CASSLTGGTPVPDTQYF
TRBV3-1	.	few	TRBJ2-1	TGTGCCAGCAGCCAGTGGGGCGCACAGGGCAACTACAATGAGCAGTTCTTC	CASSQWGAQGNYNEQFF
TRBV14	TRBD1	many	TRBJ2-7	TGTGCCAGCAGCCAAGATCGACTAGGGACAGGCCACGAGCAGTACTTC	CASSQDRLGTGHEQYF
TRBV7-2	.	.	TRBJ1-5	TGTGCCAGCAGCCAGGGGAACACCCGGGGGCAGCCCCAGCATTTT	CASSQGNTRGQPQHF
TRBV24-1	TRBD1	.	TRBJ2-3	TGTGCCACCAGTGATCCGGACAGGGTTGGAGATACGCAGTATTTT	CATSDPDRVGDTQYF
TRBV7-9	.	.	TRBJ2-7	TGTGCCAGCAGCTTAGTGGGACACGACTACGGGCAGTACTTC	CASSLVGHDYGQYF
TRBV6-6	TRBD1	few	TRBJ1-1	TGTGCCAGCACCAGGGGGGGGTGGAGCACTGAAGCTTTCTTT	CASTRGGWSTEAFF
TRBV6-6	TRBD2	.	TRBJ2-7	TGTGCCAGCAGTCCGCCGACGGGGGGGTATCCCTACGAGCAGTACTTC	CASSPPTGGYPYEQYF
TRBV20-1	.	.	TRBJ1-2	TGCAGTGCTGTCGCCGGGACGGGGAGCGTCTACACCTTC	CSAVAGTGSVYTF
TRBV9	TRBD2	many	TRBJ2-1	TGTGCCAGCAGCGTAAGGGCTAGCGGGGGGAGCTCCTACAATGAGCAGTTCTTC	CASSVRASGGSSYNEQFF
TRBV21-1	.	few	TRBJ2-3	TGTGCCAGCAGCCCCCCGGACTGCACAGATACGCAGTATTTT	CASSPPDCTDTQYF
TRBV2	.	few	TRBJ2-3	TGTGCCAGCAGTCTCGACCAGGGGTCTGAAGATACGCAGTATTTT	CASSLDQGSEDTQYF
TRBV6-6	.	.	TRBJ1-1	TGTGCCAGCAGTTACCAGGACACTGAAGCTTTCTTT	CASSYQDTEAFF
TRBV3-1	.	.	TRBJ1-1	TGTGCCAGCAGCCCCCTAACCCCCAGTATGAACACTGAAGCTTTCTTT	CASSPLTPSMNTEAFF
TRBV2	.	many	TRBJ1-2	TGTGCCAGCAGTGAAACAGGCTATGGCTACACCTTC	CASSETGYGYTF
TRBV20-1	.	few	TRBJ2-7	TGCAGTGCTAGAGAGTGGGGGCCCTACGAGCAGTACTTC	CSAREWGPYEQYF
TRBV14	TRBD1	once	TRBJ1-6	TGTGCCAGCAGCCAGGACAGGGGAAGAAATTCACCCCTCCACTTT	CASSQDRGRNSPLHF
TRBV12-3/TRBV12-4	TRBD1	few	TRBJ1-1	TGTGCCAGCAGTTTAGCAAAACAGGGGGGCACTGAAGCTTTCTTT	CASSLAKQGGTEAFF
TRBV4-3	.	.	TRBJ1-4	TGCGCCAGCAGCCAAGATTTCCGAAACGTTCTTAATGAAAAACTGTTTTTT	CASSQDFRNVLNEKLFF
TRBV20-1	.	.	TRBJ2-5	TGCAGTGCTAGAGTGGGCGGGACAGAAGCCTTCCAAGAGACCCAGTACTTC	CSARVGGTEAFQETQYF
TRBV2	.	few	TRBJ2-1	TGTGCCAGCAGCAGGGACAAAAGCTCCTACAATGAGCAGTTCTTC	CASSRDKSSYNEQFF
TRBV27	.	.	TRBJ2-3	TGTGCCAGCAGTCCCCGGCTAGTCGATACGCAGTATTTT	CASSPRLVDTQYF
TRBV20-1	.	.	TRBJ1-2	TGCAGTGCTAGAGGGAGTAGGGGGGTCGGCTACACCTTC	CSARGSRGVGYTF
TRBV12-3/TRBV12-4	.	.	TRBJ1-2	TGTGCCAGCAGTTTGAGCCTATGGTATGGCTACACCTTC	CASSLSLWYGYTF
TRBV4-3	.	few	TRBJ1-1	TGCGCCAGCAGCCAAGATCACGGCCTGTTCGCTGAAGCTTTCTTT	CASSQDHGLFAEAFF
TRBV6-1	TRBD1	.	TRBJ1-2	TGTGCCAGCAGTCCGGTTCCGGGACAGGGTGATGGCTACACCTTC	CASSPVPGQGDGYTF
TRBV5-4	.	.	TRBJ2-1	TGTGCCAGCAGCGTGGACCCAAGGGCCGAGCAGTTCTTC	CASSVDPRAEQFF
TRBV7-7	.	few	TRBJ2-1	TGTGCTAGCAGCTTAATAGAGGGCGGACAATACAATGAGCAGTTCTTC	CASSLIEGGQYNEQFF
TRBV4-3	.	.	TRBJ2-5	TGCGCCAGCAGCCAAGACCTGGGGTTGCAAGAGACCCAGTACTTC	CASSQDLGLQETQYF
TRBV12-3/TRBV12-4	.	few	TRBJ2-3	TGTGCCAGCAGTTTCTGGGGGGCCGGCGATACGCAGTATTTT	CASSFWGAGDTQYF
TRBV11-2	TRBD2	.	TRBJ2-1	TGTGCCAGCAGCGTAGACGGGGGGGACAATGAGCAGTTCTTC	CASSVDGGDNEQFF
TRBV10-3	TRBD1	few	TRBJ2-6	TGTGCCATCAGTGATCCGGGACAGACCTCTGGGGCCAACGTCCTGACTTTC	CAISDPGQTSGANVLTF
TRBV6-5	.	.	TRBJ2-1	TGTGCCAGCAGTTACAGAGGGGTCGTCCCCCTCTACAATGAGCAGTTCTTC	CASSYRGVVPLYNEQFF
TRBV12-3/TRBV12-4	TRBD2	few	TRBJ2-7	TGTGCCAGCAGTTTAGGAGCGGGGTCGGGATACGAGCAGTACTTC	CASSLGAGSGYEQYF
TRBV7-2	TRBD2	.	TRBJ2-3	TGTGCCAGCACCTCCGGTAGACGGGGGGGCCCCACAGATACGCAGTATTTT	CASTSGRRGGPTDTQYF
TRBV7-3	TRBD2	few	TRBJ2-1	TGTGCCAGCAGCTTCGCGACATCCGGGACTAGCGTCGGTGAGCAGTTCTTC	CASSFATSGTSVGEQFF
TRBV6-4	.	.	TRBJ2-1	TGTGCCAGCAGTGCCCTAAGCAACGGGGGCGAGCAGTTCTTC	CASSALSNGGEQFF
TRBV5-6	.	.	TRBJ2-5	TGTGCCAGCAGCTTGGGAAATGCAAGGGCGCGAGAGACCCAGTACTTC	CASSLGNARARETQYF
TRBV6-1	TRBD2	many	TRBJ2-1	TGTGCCAGCTCCTGGGCGACTAGCGGAACCAATGAGCAGTTCTTC	CASSWATSGTNEQFF
TRBV3-1	.	.	TRBJ2-7	TGTGCCAGCAGCCAAGGGGACACCTCCTACGAGCAGTACTTC	CASSQGDTSYEQYF
TRBV20-1	.	many	TRBJ2-1	TGCAGCTCACATCGTCGGTACAATGAGCAGTTCTTC	CSSHRRYNEQFF
TRBV12-3/TRBV12-4	TRBD2	.	TRBJ2-7	TGTGCCAGCAGTTTTTCGGACCTTTGGGGGGGGAACTCCTACGAGCAGTACTTC	CASSFSDLWGGNSYEQYF
TRBV14	.	.	TRBJ2-2	TGTGCCAGCAGCCCTTTGACAGAACAAAACACCGGGGAGCTGTTTTTT	CASSPLTEQNTGELFF
TRBV5-1	.	.	TRBJ2-1	TGCGCCAGCAGCACCGGGACACTACCCAATGAGCAGTTCTTC	CASSTGTLPNEQFF
TRBV7-3	TRBD1	few	TRBJ1-5	TGTGCCAGCAGCCTAAGACACGGACAGGGGGGCAATCAGCCCCAGCATTTT	CASSLRHGQGGNQPQHF